The clone carrying this T cell receptor (beta chain) was recorded once. Recruitment covered roughly 22 US areas and drew participants whose ages spanned roughly 18 to 89 years. This entry comes from a study of blood T cell repertoires in COVID-19. The V segment lost 6 bases and the J segment 7 bases; nucleotides outside the gene matches: 17. This CDR3 spans 16 amino acids. The V gene's germline CDR1 is MNHEY and CDR2 SMNVEV (reference sequence). Original handling: Amplifying reference gene primers gave estimates of nucleated cell counts. Only in-frame clones appear in the TCRdb table, and some are missing; sequencing was by immunoSEQ multiplex PCR. For V, J and clone size, that table is used; D and trimming come from the DNA. The sample lists a few hundred thousand clones; 87% were seen once.

Sequencing was performed on PBMCs or T cells enriched from blood (not recorded which). The TCR originated in a woman aged 50 to 60 who had recovered from COVID-19. The chain carries TRBV27 and TRBJ1-2, with 7 bases fitting TRBD1. In DNA form, the CDR3 reads TGTGCCAGCAGCCGAATCAGGGACAGTGGTTTGGTTGGCTACACCTTC. Its translation: CASSRIRDSGLVGYTF.